Detailed here is one TCR beta chain. Its antigen is undetermined. TCRdb independently ran MiXCR on the RACE reads; one entry per CDR3 protein. The sample lists about 380,000 distinct CDR3 sequences, roughly 4.8% seen once, with 2% to 2.5% in the top ten. Noted time point: patch test 1, 2 weeks after DPC sensitization. As to treatment: therapeutic diphenylcyclopropenone sensitization with weekly scalp DPC. These data originate in a study of human T cells and chemical hapten exposure. The overall study: Patients additionally received therapeutic doses of diphenylcyclopropenone on the scalp once a week, and this continued throughout the roughly 25-week study. From small differences in pooled library volume came most of the variation in per-sample TCR yields.

Study-wide points: Counts of TCRs above 1 in 1000 frequency stayed unchanged with DPC sensitization. Every donor had alopecia, and their immune response may therefore differ from healthy people's.

This TCR derives from a woman aged 50 to 60 with alopecia areata. Some clones in this sample may be carry-over from other donors' samples. Here the sequenced sample was whole blood, taken in connection with sensitization to the hapten diphenylcyclopropenone (DPC).

CDR3 in amino acids: CASTQTSGSSYEQYF. The DNA of the CDR3 is TGTGCCAGCACCCAGACTAGCGGGTCATCCTACGAGCAGTACTTC. The genes are TRBV12-3 or TRBV12-4 and TRBJ2-7, with 10 bases that match TRBD2. CDR3 length equals 15 residues. V was pared by 7 bases and J by 1 base, with 7 bases of the junction left unmatched.